The clone carrying this T cell receptor (beta chain) was seen more than once but under ten times. This record belongs to a study of post-analysis software for immune sequencing data. Each TCR beta cDNA library carried unique molecular identifiers. TCRdb itself ran the PCR reads through MiXCR, one entry per CDR3 protein. There are 350,000 to 450,000 distinct CDR3 sequences in the sample; 35% to 45% occur only once, and approximately 7.6% lies in the top ten. This sequence originates from a girl aged 2 to 10 with multiple sclerosis. The sequenced material came from blood.

The DNA of the CDR3 is TGCGCCAGCAGCCGCGTCCCTCCGGGACTAGCGGGAGATGGGGTGTTGACAGATACGCAGTATTTT. Its translation is CASSRVPPGLAGDGVLTDTQYF. V usage is TRBV4-1 and J usage is TRBJ2-3, with 14 bases matching TRBD2. Trimming took 4 bases from V and 3 from J; bases not matched to a gene: 21. Germline V gene data show CDR1 as MGHRA and CDR2 as YSYEKL. The CDR3 contains 22 residues.